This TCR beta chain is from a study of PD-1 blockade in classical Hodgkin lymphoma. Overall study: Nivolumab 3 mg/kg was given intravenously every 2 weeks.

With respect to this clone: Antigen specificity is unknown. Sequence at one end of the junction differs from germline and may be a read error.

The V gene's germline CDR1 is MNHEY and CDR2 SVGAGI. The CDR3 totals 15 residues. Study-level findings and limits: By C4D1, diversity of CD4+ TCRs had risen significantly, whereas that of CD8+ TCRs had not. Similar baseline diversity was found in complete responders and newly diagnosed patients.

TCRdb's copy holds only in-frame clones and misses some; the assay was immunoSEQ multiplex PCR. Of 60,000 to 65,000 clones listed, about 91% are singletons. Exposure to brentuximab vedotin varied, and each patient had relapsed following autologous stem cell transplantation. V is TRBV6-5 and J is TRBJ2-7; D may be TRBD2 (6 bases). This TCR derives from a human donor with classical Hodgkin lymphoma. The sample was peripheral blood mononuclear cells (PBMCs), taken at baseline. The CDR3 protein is CDSSYTSGAGYEQYF. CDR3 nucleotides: TGTGACAGCAGTTACACAAGCGGTGCGGGGTACGAGCAGTACTTC.